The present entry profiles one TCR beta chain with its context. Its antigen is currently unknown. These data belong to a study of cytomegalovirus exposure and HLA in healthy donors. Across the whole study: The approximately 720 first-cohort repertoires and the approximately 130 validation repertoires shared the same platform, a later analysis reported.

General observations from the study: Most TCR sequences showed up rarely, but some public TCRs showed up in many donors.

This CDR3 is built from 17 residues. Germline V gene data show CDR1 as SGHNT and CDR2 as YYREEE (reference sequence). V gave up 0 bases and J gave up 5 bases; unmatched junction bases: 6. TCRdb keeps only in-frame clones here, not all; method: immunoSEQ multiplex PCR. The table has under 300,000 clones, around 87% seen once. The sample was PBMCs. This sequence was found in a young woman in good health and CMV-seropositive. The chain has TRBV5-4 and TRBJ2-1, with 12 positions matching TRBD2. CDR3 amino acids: CASSLGLAGGPNNEQFF. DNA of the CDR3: TGTGCCAGCAGCTTGGGGCTAGCGGGAGGGCCGAACAATGAGCAGTTCTTC.